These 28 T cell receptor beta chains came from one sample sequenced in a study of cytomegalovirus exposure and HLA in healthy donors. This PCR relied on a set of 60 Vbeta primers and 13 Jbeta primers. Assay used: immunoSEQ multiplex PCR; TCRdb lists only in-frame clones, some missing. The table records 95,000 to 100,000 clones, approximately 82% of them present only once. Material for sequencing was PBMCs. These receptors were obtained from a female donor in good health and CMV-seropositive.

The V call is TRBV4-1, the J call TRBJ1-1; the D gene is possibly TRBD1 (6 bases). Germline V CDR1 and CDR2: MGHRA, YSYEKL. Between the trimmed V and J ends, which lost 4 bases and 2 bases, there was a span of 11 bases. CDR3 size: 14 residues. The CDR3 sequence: CASSLMDSNTEAFF. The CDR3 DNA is TGCGCCAGCAGCCTTATGGACAGTAACACTGAAGCTTTCTTT.

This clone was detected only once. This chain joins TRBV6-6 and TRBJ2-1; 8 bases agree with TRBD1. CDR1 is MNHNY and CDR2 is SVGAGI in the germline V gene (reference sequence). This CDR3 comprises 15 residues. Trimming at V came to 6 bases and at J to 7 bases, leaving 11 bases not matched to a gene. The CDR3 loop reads CASSLTGGIWNEQFF. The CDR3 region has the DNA TGTGCCAGCAGCTTAACAGGGGGAATATGGAATGAGCAGTTCTTC.

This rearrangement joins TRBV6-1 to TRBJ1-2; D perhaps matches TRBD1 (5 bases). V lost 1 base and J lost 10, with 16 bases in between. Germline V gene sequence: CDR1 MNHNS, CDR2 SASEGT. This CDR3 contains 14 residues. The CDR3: CASSEGTPLQTYTF. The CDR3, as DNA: TGTGCCAGCAGTGAAGGGACACCCCTGCAGACCTACACCTTC.

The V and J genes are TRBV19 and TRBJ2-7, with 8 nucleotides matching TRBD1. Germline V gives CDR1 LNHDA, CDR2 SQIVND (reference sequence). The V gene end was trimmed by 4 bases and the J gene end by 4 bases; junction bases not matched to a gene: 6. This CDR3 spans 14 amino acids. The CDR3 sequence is CASSTGQGLYEQYF. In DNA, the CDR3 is TGTGCCAGTAGTACAGGACAGGGATTATACGAGCAGTACTTC.

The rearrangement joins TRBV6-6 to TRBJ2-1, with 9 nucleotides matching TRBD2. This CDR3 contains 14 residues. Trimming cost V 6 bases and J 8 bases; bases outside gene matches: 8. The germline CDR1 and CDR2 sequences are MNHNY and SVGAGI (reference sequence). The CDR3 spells CASSLGTSIDEQFF. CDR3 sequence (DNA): TGTGCCAGCAGCCTGGGGACTAGCATCGATGAGCAGTTCTTC.

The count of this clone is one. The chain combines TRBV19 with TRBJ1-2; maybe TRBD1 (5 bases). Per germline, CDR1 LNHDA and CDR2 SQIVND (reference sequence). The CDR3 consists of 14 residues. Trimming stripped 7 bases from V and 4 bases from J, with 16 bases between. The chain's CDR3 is CASTDAGRIYGYTF. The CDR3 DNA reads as TGTGCCAGTACCGACGCGGGACGCATCTATGGCTACACCTTC. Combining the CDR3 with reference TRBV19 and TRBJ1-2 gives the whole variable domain DGGITQSPKYLFRKEGQNVTLSCEQNLNHDAMYWYRQDPGQGLRLIYYSQIVNDFQKGDIAEGYSVSREKKESFPLTVTSAQKNPTAFYLCASTDAGRIYGYTFGSGTRLTVV.

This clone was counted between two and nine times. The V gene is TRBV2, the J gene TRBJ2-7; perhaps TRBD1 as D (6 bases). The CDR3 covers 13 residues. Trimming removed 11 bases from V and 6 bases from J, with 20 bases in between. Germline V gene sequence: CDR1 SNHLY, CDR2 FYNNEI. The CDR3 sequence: CAQQQGPTGEQYF. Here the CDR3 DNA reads TGTGCCCAGCAGCAGGGGCCCACAGGCGAGCAGTACTTC.

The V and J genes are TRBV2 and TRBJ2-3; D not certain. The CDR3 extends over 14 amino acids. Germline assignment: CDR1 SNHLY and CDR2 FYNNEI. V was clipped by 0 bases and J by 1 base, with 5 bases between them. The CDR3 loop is CASSEAGGTDTQYF. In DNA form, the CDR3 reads TGTGCCAGCAGTGAAGCAGGAGGCACAGATACGCAGTATTTT.

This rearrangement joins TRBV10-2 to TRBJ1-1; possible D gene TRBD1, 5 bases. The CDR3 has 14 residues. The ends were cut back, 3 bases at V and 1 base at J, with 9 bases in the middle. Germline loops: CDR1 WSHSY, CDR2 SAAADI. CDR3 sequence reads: CASSDLDRNTEAFF. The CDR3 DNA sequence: TGCGCCAGCAGTGACCTAGACAGGAACACTGAAGCTTTCTTT.

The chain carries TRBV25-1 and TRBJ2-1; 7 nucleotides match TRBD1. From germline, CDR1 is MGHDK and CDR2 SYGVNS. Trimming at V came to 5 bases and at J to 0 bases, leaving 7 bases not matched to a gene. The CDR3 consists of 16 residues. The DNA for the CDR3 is TGTGCCAGCAGTAGAGACAGGGCGGGCTCCTACAATGAGCAGTTCTTC. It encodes CASSRDRAGSYNEQFF.

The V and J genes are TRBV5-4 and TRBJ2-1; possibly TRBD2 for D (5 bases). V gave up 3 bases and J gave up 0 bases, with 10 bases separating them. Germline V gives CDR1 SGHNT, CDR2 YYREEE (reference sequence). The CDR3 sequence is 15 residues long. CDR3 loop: CASSSDSSSYNEQFF. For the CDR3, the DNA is TGTGCCAGCAGCTCGGACTCCAGCTCCTACAATGAGCAGTTCTTC.

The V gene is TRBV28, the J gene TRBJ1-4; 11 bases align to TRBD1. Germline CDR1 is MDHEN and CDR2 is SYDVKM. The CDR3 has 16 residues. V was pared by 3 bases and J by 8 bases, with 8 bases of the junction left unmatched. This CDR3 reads CASSFRHGTGGEKLFF. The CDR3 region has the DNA TGTGCCAGCAGTTTTCGCCACGGGACAGGGGGGGAAAAACTGTTTTTT.

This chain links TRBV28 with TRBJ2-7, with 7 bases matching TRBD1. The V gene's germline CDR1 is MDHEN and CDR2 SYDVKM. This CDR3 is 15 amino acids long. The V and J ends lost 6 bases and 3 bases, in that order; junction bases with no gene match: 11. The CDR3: CASSQQEDRNYEQYF. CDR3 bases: TGTGCCAGCAGCCAACAAGAGGACAGGAACTACGAGCAGTACTTC.

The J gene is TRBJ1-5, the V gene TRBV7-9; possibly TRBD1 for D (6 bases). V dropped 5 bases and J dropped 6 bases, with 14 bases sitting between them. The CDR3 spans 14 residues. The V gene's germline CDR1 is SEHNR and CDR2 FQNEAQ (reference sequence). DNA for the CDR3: TGTGCCAGCAGCCAAGGGGGGGGCTCTCAGCCCCAGCATTTT. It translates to CASSQGGGSQPQHF.

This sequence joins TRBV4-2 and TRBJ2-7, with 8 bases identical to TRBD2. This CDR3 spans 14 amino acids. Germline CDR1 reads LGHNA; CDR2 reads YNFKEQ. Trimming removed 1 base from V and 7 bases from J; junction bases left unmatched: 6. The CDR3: CASSQGFSSGEQYF. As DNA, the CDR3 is TGTGCCAGCAGCCAAGGGTTCTCTAGCGGGGAGCAGTACTTC.

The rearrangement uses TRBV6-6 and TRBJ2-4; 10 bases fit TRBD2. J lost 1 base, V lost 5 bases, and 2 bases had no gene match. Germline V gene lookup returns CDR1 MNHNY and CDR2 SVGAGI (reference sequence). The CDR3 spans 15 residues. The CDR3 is CASSMTSGAKNIQYF. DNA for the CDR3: TGTGCCAGCAGTATGACTAGCGGGGCCAAAAACATTCAGTACTTC.

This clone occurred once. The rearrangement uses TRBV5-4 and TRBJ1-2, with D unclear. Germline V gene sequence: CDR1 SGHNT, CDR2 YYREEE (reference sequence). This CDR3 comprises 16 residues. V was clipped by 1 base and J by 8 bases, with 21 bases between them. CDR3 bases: TGTGCCAGCAGCTTGAGGTCTTTGGGCCACCGTTTGGGCTACACCTTC. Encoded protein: CASSLRSLGHRLGYTF.

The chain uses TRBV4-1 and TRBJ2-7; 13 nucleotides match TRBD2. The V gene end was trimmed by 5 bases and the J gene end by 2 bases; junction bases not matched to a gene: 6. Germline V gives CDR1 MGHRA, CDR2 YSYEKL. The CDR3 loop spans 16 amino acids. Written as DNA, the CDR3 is TGCGCCAGCAGCGGTATCACTAGCGGGGGGGCCTACGAGCAGTACTTC. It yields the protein CASSGITSGGAYEQYF.

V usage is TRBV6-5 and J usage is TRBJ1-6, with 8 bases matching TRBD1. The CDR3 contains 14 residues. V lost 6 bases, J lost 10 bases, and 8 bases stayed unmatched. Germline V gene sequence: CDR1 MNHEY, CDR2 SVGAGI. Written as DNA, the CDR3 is TGTGCCAGCAGCCGACAGGGGCGGGAATCACCCCTCCACTTT. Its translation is CASSRQGRESPLHF.

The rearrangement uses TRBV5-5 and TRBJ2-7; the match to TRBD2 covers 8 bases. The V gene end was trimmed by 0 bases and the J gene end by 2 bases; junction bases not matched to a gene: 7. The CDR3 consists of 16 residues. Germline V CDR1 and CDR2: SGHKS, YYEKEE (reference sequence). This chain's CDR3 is CASSLVASGPPYEQYF. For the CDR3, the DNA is TGTGCCAGCAGCTTGGTTGCTAGCGGGCCCCCCTACGAGCAGTACTTC.

CDR3 sequence reads: CSAQQDTEAFF. As DNA, the CDR3 is TGCAGTGCTCAACAGGACACTGAAGCTTTCTTT. The rearrangement links TRBV20-1 to TRBJ1-1; perhaps TRBD1 as D (5 bases). CDR1 is DFQATT and CDR2 is SNEGSKA in the germline V gene (reference sequence). The CDR3 runs 11 residues. V dropped 5 bases and J dropped 3 bases, with 7 bases sitting between them.

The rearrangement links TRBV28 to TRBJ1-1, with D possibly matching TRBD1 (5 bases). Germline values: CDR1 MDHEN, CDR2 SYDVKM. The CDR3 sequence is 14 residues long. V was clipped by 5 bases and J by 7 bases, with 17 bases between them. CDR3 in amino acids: CASSPIDSLSEAFF. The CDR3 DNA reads TGTGCCAGCAGTCCAATCGACAGCCTGAGTGAAGCTTTCTTT. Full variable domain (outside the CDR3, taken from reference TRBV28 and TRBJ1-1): DVKVTQSSRYLVKRTGEKVFLECVQDMDHENMFWYRQDPGLGLRLIYFSYDVKMKEKGDIPEGYSVSREKKERFSLILESASTNQTSMYLCASSPIDSLSEAFFGQGTRLTVV.

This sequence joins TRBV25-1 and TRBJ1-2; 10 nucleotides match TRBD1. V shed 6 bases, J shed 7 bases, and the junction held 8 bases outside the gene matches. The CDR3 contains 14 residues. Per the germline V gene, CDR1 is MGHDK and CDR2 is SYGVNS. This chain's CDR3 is CASRETGGEFGYTF. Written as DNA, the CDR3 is TGTGCCAGCAGAGAGACAGGGGGCGAATTTGGCTACACCTTC.

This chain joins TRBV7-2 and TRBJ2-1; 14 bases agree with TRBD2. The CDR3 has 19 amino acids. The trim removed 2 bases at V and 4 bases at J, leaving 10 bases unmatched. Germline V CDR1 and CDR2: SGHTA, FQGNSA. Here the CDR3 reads CASSLNPRLAGGRYNEQFF. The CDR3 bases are TGTGCCAGCAGCTTAAACCCCAGACTAGCGGGGGGGCGGTACAATGAGCAGTTCTTC.

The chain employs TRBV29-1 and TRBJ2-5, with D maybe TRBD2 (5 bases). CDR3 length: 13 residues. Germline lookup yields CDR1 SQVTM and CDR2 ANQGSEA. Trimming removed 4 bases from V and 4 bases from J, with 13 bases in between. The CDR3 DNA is TGCAGCGTTGGTCAGAAGAGGGCAGAGACCCAGTACTTC. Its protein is CSVGQKRAETQYF.

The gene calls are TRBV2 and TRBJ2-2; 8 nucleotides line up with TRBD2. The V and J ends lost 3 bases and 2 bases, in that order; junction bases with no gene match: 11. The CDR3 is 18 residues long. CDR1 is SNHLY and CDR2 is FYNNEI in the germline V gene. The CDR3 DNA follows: TGTGCCAGCAGTGACGGTAGCGGGATTTTTCTTAACACCGGGGAGCTGTTTTTT. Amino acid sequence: CASSDGSGIFLNTGELFF.

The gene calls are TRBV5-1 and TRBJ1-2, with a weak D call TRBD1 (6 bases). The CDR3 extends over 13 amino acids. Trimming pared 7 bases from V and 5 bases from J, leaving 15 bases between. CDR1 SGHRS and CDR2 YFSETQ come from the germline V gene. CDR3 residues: CASARGERYGYTF. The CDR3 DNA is TGCGCCAGCGCCAGGGGCGAGAGGTATGGCTACACCTTC.

DNA of the CDR3: TGTGCCAGCAGCTCCCAGGACAGGGGATGGATCACAGATACGCAGTATTTT. This translates into CASSSQDRGWITDTQYF. J is TRBJ2-3 and V is TRBV7-6; TRBD1 aligns across 9 bases. CDR1 and CDR2 (germline): SGHVS, FNYEAQ. The CDR3 spans 17 residues. V shed 4 bases and J 2 bases; nucleotides not matched to a gene: 10. Using reference TRBV7-6 and TRBJ2-3 for the parts outside the CDR3, the full variable domain is GAGVSQSPRYKVTKRGQDVALRCDPISGHVSLYWYRQALGQGPEFLTYFNYEAQQDKSGLPNDRFSAERPEGSISTLTIQRTEQRDSAMYRCASSSQDRGWITDTQYFGPGTRLTVL.